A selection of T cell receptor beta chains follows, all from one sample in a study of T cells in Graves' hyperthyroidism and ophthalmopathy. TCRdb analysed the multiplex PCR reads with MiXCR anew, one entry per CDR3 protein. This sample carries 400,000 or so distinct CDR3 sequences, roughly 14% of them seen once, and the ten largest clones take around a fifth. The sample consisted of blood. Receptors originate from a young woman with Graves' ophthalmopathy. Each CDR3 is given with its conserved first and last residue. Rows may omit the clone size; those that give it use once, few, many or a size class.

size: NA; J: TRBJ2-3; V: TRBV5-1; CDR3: CASSLVGRGGPADTQYF
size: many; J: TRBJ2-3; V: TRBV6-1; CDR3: CASSERASGGWADTQYF
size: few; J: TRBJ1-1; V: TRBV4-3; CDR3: CASSQNLGGTEAFF
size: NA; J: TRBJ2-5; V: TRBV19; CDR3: CASSIRPTRETQYF
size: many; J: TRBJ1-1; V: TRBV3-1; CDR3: CASSPRVSDTEAFF
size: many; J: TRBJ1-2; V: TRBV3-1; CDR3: CASSQGDSGYTF
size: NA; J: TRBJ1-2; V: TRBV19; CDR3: CASSKQGIGYTF
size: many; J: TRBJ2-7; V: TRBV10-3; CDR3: CAIMETGGTYEQYF
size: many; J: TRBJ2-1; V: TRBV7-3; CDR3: CASARSSYNEQFF
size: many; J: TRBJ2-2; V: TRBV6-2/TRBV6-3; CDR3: CASSYSTSGAENTGELFF
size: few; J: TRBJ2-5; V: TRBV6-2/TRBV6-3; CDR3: CASSPWGGGEETQYF
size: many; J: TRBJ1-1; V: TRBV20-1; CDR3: CSARAGARNTEAFF
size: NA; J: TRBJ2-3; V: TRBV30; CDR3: CAWNGGRASTDTQYF
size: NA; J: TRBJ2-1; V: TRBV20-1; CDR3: CSGEGGTESANEQFF
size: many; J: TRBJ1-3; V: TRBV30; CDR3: CAWSVTNSGNTIYF
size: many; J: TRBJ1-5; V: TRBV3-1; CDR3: CASSQDQGGSNQPQHF
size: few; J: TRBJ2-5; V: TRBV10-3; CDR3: CAIGAGEEETQYF
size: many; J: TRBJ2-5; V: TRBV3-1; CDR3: CASSQGGEYQTQYF
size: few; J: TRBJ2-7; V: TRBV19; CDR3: CASSLSGTANYEQYF
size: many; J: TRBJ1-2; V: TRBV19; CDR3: CASSAGPGQKNYGYTF
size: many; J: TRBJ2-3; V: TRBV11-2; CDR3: CASSLDLGVADTQYF
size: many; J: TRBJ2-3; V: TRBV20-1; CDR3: CSARGLAGIDTQYF
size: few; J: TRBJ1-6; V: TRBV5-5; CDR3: CASSPGQGIVNSPLHF
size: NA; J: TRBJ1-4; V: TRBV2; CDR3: CASSSGEGEKLFF
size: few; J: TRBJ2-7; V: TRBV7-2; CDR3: CASRPGTGGQAEQYF
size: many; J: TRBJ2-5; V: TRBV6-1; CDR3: CASSEQGAILAQYF
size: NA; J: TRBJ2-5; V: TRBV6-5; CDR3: CASSSGAQENQYF
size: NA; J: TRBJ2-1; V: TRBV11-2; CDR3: CASSRLGPGGRGYNEQFF
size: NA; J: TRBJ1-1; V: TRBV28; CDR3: CASTLSLGGLGTEAFF
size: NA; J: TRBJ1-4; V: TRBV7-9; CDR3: CASSLARGRIDEKLFF
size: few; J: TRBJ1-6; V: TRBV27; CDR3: CASSLDRDSFYNSPLHF
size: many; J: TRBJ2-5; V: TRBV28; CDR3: CASSLAGGPLQETQYF
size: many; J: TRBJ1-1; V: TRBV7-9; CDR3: CASSLLGVLANTEAFF
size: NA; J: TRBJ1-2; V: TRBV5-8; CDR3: CASSSGISGWNYGYTF
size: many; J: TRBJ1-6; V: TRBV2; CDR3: CASSEEGAWSPLHF
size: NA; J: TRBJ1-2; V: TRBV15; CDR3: CATSSLGGSDYGYTF
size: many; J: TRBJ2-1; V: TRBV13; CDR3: CASSQWGGSSYNEQFF